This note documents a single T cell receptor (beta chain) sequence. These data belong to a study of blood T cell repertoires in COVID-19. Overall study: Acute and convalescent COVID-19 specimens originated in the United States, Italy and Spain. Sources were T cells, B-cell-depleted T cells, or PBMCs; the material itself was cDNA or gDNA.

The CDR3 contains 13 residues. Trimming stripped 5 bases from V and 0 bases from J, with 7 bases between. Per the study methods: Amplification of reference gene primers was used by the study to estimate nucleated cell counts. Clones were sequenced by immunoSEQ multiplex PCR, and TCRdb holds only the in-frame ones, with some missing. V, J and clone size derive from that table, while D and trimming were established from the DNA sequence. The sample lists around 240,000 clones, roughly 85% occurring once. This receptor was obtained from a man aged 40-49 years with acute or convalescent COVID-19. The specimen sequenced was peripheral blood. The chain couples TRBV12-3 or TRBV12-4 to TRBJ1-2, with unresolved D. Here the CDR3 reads CASSETPNYGYTF. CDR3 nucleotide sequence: TGTGCCAGCAGTGAAACACCTAACTATGGCTACACCTTC.